This TCR beta chain was sequenced for a study of OX40 agonist ivuxolimab in advanced cancers. Background on the whole study: Ivuxolimab was an agonistic, fully human IgG2 monoclonal antibody directed against OX40 (CD134), a costimulatory receptor. Intravenous ivuxolimab was administered to patients every 2 weeks at six dose levels: 0.01, 0.1, 0.3, 1.5, 3 and 10 mg/kg. Of the roughly 52 dose-escalation patients, hepatocellular carcinoma was present in about 20, melanoma in roughly 15, renal cell carcinoma in 9 and head and neck cancer in 9. In the dose-escalation cohort, 75% to 85% of patients were male, and the mean age was roughly 60 years with a range of about 20 to 80. Patients were allowed to have had prior anti-PD-1, anti-PD-L1 or anti-CTLA-4 therapy, and approximately 40% of the dose-escalation patients had been treated with checkpoint inhibitors. Partial responses occurred in three dose-escalation patients: two with cutaneous melanoma and one with hepatocellular carcinoma. The purpose of peripheral TCRbeta sequencing was to test whether ivuxolimab changed TCR sequence diversity and led to clonal T-cell expansion. The paper describes the monotherapy dose-escalation part (N of about 47 patients) of the phase I trial of ivuxolimab. On the study overall, not on this receptor specifically: After ivuxolimab, expanded clones were on average more numerous among CD8+ T cells than among CD4+ T cells. Low levels of normalized T-cell clonal expansion were also shown by some nonresponding patients. Clonal expansion of both CD4+ and CD8+ blood T cells was observed from baseline to week 6 at doses 0.1 to 3.0 mg/kg. The antigen specificity of the clonally expanded peripheral T cells was not determined. In the 0.1-3.0 mg/kg groups, partial responders had among the lowest normalized peripheral clonal expansion, particularly in CD8+ T cells.

Patients with a history of autoimmune disease or receiving systemic immunosuppression were excluded from the trial. Peripheral blood for TCR sequencing was collected from all dose cohorts at baseline, on cycle 4 day 1, and on cycle 7 day 1. Samples came from an open-label, multicenter, first-in-human phase I dose-escalation trial of ivuxolimab. Adults with locally advanced or metastatic head and neck squamous cell, hepatocellular, melanoma or renal cell carcinoma were enrolled in the trial. CD4+ and CD8+ T cells were sorted separately from peripheral blood before TCR sequencing. Notes on this clone: There is no known antigen for this receptor. No much larger clone exists at a distance of one base, and base qualities are not known.

Per the germline V gene, LGHNA is the CDR1 and YNFKEQ is the CDR2. V sheds 0 bases and J sheds 3 bases, leaving 11 bases between their ends. The cysteine opens and the phenylalanine closes a CDR3 of 16 amino acids. Only the CDR3 part of the read is kept: 48 bases, read in frame from the first base. Genomic DNA was extracted from sorted cells for sequencing of the TCRbeta CDR3 region. TCRbeta CDR3 regions were sequenced using the immunoSEQ Assay. TCRdb mirrors the immuneACCESS table, restricted to in-frame sequences. Some clones are absent from its copies; in checked studies, under half trace to an unresolved V gene, and the reason for the others is unknown. The sample contains 74,000 or so clones, around 85% of them found a single time. The ten largest make up approximately 2.2% of the sample.

The source is an adult with an advanced solid tumor such as melanoma, head and neck, liver or kidney cancer. The sequencing here drew on CD4+ or CD8+ T cells sorted from blood, taken in a trial of the OX40 agonist ivuxolimab. The rearrangement joined TRBV4-2 to TRBJ1-4; the D segment could be TRBD1, given 5 matching bases. In nucleotides, the sequence is TGTGCCAGCAGCCAAGAAAGGGGCAGGTCTAATGAAAAACTGTTTTTT. It codes for CASSQERGRSNEKLFF.